The rows below give T cell receptor beta chains drawn from one sample of a study of blood T cells in healthy people across ages. TCRdb itself ran the 5' RACE reads through MiXCR, one entry per CDR3 protein. In the table there are 850,000 to 1,100,000 distinct CDR3 sequences, 35% to 45% of which are singletons. The material sequenced was blood. The receptors originated from a man younger than 35 in good health. Both conserved end residues are part of each CDR3. Each record gives: clone size, J gene, V gene, D gene, CDR3 protein, CDR3 DNA. The D gene is left open where the match is weak. Clone sizes are given selectively: once, few, many, or a class where the clone is expanded.

clone_size: -
j_call: TRBJ2-5
v_call: TRBV12-3/TRBV12-4
d_call: -
cdr3_aa: CASSLGRHLGTQYF
cdr3_nt: TGTGCCAGCAGTTTGGGGCGCCACTTGGGGACCCAGTACTTC

clone_size: -
j_call: TRBJ1-6
v_call: TRBV3-1
d_call: -
cdr3_aa: CASSHAGQRYNSPLHF
cdr3_nt: TGTGCCAGCAGCCACGCTGGACAGAGGTATAATTCACCCCTCCACTTT

clone_size: few
j_call: TRBJ1-5
v_call: TRBV20-1
d_call: TRBD1
cdr3_aa: CSASATGYQPQHF
cdr3_nt: TGCAGTGCTAGCGCGACAGGGTATCAGCCCCAGCATTTT

clone_size: few
j_call: TRBJ1-1
v_call: TRBV12-5
d_call: -
cdr3_aa: CASGFLLSNTEAFF
cdr3_nt: TGTGCTAGTGGTTTTTTGCTCTCGAACACTGAAGCTTTCTTT

clone_size: -
j_call: TRBJ1-3
v_call: TRBV28
d_call: -
cdr3_aa: CASSPPGRFGNTIYF
cdr3_nt: TGTGCCAGCAGTCCCCCGGGGCGGTTTGGAAACACCATATATTTT

clone_size: -
j_call: TRBJ1-5
v_call: TRBV6-6
d_call: -
cdr3_aa: CASSYSSQYSNQPQHF
cdr3_nt: TGTGCCAGCAGTTACTCATCCCAGTATAGCAATCAGCCCCAGCATTTT

clone_size: -
j_call: TRBJ1-1
v_call: TRBV4-3
d_call: -
cdr3_aa: CASSPDVFSEAFF
cdr3_nt: TGCGCCAGCAGCCCCGATGTATTCAGTGAAGCTTTCTTT

clone_size: -
j_call: TRBJ2-6
v_call: TRBV4-3
d_call: TRBD1
cdr3_aa: CASSQVWDRDSSGANVLTF
cdr3_nt: TGCGCCAGCAGCCAAGTTTGGGACAGGGATTCGTCTGGGGCCAACGTCCTGACTTTC

clone_size: once
j_call: TRBJ2-1
v_call: TRBV5-6
d_call: TRBD2
cdr3_aa: CASSLVATSGGACEQFF
cdr3_nt: TGTGCCAGCAGCTTGGTTGCGACTAGCGGGGGGGCCTGTGAGCAGTTCTTC

clone_size: -
j_call: TRBJ2-3
v_call: TRBV7-2
d_call: TRBD2
cdr3_aa: CASSVLAESTDTQYF
cdr3_nt: TGTGCCAGCAGCGTACTAGCGGAGAGCACAGATACGCAGTATTTT

clone_size: few
j_call: TRBJ1-2
v_call: TRBV20-1
d_call: -
cdr3_aa: CSASGLGGYTF
cdr3_nt: TGCAGTGCTAGCGGGCTTGGGGGCTACACCTTC

clone_size: -
j_call: TRBJ2-7
v_call: TRBV6-2/TRBV6-3
d_call: -
cdr3_aa: CASSHWTDSYEQYF
cdr3_nt: TGTGCCAGCAGTCATTGGACGGACTCCTACGAGCAGTACTTC

clone_size: few
j_call: TRBJ2-1
v_call: TRBV20-1
d_call: TRBD1
cdr3_aa: CSARTGTGYNEQFF
cdr3_nt: TGCAGTGCTCGGACCGGGACAGGCTACAATGAGCAGTTCTTC

clone_size: few
j_call: TRBJ2-4
v_call: TRBV4-3
d_call: TRBD1
cdr3_aa: CASSQGTGYGAKNIQYF
cdr3_nt: TGCGCCAGCAGCCAAGGGACAGGGTACGGAGCCAAAAACATTCAGTACTTC

clone_size: -
j_call: TRBJ2-7
v_call: TRBV4-1
d_call: -
cdr3_aa: CASSPSTRNVDHEQYF
cdr3_nt: TGCGCCAGCAGCCCCTCAACAAGGAATGTAGACCACGAGCAGTACTTC

clone_size: -
j_call: TRBJ2-5
v_call: TRBV6-2/TRBV6-3
d_call: -
cdr3_aa: CASSYSMTSLRGTQYF
cdr3_nt: TGTGCCAGCAGTTACTCGATGACATCCCTAAGGGGGACCCAGTACTTC

clone_size: -
j_call: TRBJ2-7
v_call: TRBV24-1
d_call: TRBD1
cdr3_aa: CATSDEGQGTYNEQYF
cdr3_nt: TGTGCCACCAGTGACGAGGGACAGGGAACCTACAATGAGCAGTACTTC

clone_size: -
j_call: TRBJ2-7
v_call: TRBV29-1
d_call: -
cdr3_aa: CSVKWTVSSYEQYF
cdr3_nt: TGCAGCGTTAAATGGACCGTCAGCTCCTACGAGCAGTACTTC

clone_size: -
j_call: TRBJ2-5
v_call: TRBV6-5
d_call: -
cdr3_aa: CASSYSHRRETQYF
cdr3_nt: TGTGCCAGCAGTTACTCGCACAGGAGGGAGACCCAGTACTTC

clone_size: -
j_call: TRBJ2-4
v_call: TRBV29-1
d_call: TRBD2
cdr3_aa: CSVEPTGGIQYF
cdr3_nt: TGCAGCGTCGAACCCACGGGGGGCATTCAGTACTTC

clone_size: -
j_call: TRBJ2-2
v_call: TRBV6-1
d_call: -
cdr3_aa: CASSEPPLPGELFF
cdr3_nt: TGTGCCAGCAGTGAACCCCCTTTACCCGGGGAGCTGTTTTTT

clone_size: -
j_call: TRBJ2-5
v_call: TRBV5-1
d_call: -
cdr3_aa: CASSFGPTGLSGNEQYF
cdr3_nt: TGCGCCAGCAGCTTTGGACCGACTGGACTTTCGGGTAATGAGCAGTACTTC

clone_size: few
j_call: TRBJ1-2
v_call: TRBV7-9
d_call: -
cdr3_aa: CASSLAVSTSNYGYTF
cdr3_nt: TGTGCCAGCAGCTTAGCGGTCAGTACTTCTAACTATGGCTACACCTTC

clone_size: -
j_call: TRBJ2-1
v_call: TRBV6-1
d_call: TRBD2
cdr3_aa: CASSAGTSGVGEQFF
cdr3_nt: TGTGCCAGCTCTGCCGGGACTAGCGGTGTGGGTGAGCAGTTCTTC

clone_size: -
j_call: TRBJ1-1
v_call: TRBV20-1
d_call: -
cdr3_aa: CSAAHTEAFF
cdr3_nt: TGCAGTGCTGCCCACACTGAAGCTTTCTTT

clone_size: few
j_call: TRBJ1-2
v_call: TRBV5-1
d_call: -
cdr3_aa: CASSSAPGNYGYTF
cdr3_nt: TGCGCCAGCAGCTCCGCTCCAGGGAACTATGGCTACACCTTC

clone_size: -
j_call: TRBJ1-4
v_call: TRBV7-2
d_call: TRBD1
cdr3_aa: CASSSRTGGFEKLFF
cdr3_nt: TGTGCCAGCAGCTCGAGGACAGGGGGCTTTGAAAAACTGTTTTTT

clone_size: -
j_call: TRBJ1-2
v_call: TRBV3-1
d_call: -
cdr3_aa: CASSQDSAGASYGYTF
cdr3_nt: TGTGCCAGCAGCCAAGATTCGGCAGGGGCTTCCTATGGCTACACCTTC

clone_size: -
j_call: TRBJ1-4
v_call: TRBV12-3/TRBV12-4
d_call: -
cdr3_aa: CASSDTGPGEKLFF
cdr3_nt: TGTGCCAGCAGTGATACAGGGCCTGGTGAAAAACTGTTTTTT

clone_size: few
j_call: TRBJ1-2
v_call: TRBV7-2
d_call: -
cdr3_aa: CASSLRQEMYGYTF
cdr3_nt: TGTGCCAGCAGCTTAAGACAGGAGATGTATGGCTACACCTTC

clone_size: -
j_call: TRBJ1-2
v_call: TRBV20-1
d_call: -
cdr3_aa: CSASRISSYGYTF
cdr3_nt: TGCAGTGCTAGTCGGATCTCCTCCTATGGCTACACCTTC

clone_size: -
j_call: TRBJ2-5
v_call: TRBV7-2
d_call: TRBD2
cdr3_aa: CASSFTSGEETQYF
cdr3_nt: TGTGCCAGCAGCTTTACTAGCGGGGAAGAGACCCAGTACTTC

clone_size: -
j_call: TRBJ2-5
v_call: TRBV12-3/TRBV12-4
d_call: -
cdr3_aa: CASNQDSPRETQYF
cdr3_nt: TGTGCCAGCAACCAAGACAGTCCAAGAGAGACCCAGTACTTC

clone_size: few
j_call: TRBJ2-1
v_call: TRBV20-1
d_call: TRBD2
cdr3_aa: CSAHQTSGEFNEQFF
cdr3_nt: TGCAGTGCTCACCAGACTAGCGGGGAATTCAATGAGCAGTTCTTC

clone_size: -
j_call: TRBJ1-1
v_call: TRBV9
d_call: TRBD1
cdr3_aa: CASSAGQGQGQNTEAFF
cdr3_nt: TGTGCCAGCAGCGCCGGACAGGGTCAAGGTCAGAACACTGAAGCTTTCTTT

clone_size: few
j_call: TRBJ2-7
v_call: TRBV15
d_call: TRBD1
cdr3_aa: CATSRTGAYEQYF
cdr3_nt: TGTGCCACCAGCAGGACAGGGGCCTACGAGCAGTACTTC

clone_size: few
j_call: TRBJ1-4
v_call: TRBV27
d_call: -
cdr3_aa: CASRSWGGRNEKLFF
cdr3_nt: TGTGCCAGCAGGTCTTGGGGCGGACGTAATGAAAAACTGTTTTTT

clone_size: -
j_call: TRBJ1-6
v_call: TRBV20-1
d_call: TRBD1
cdr3_aa: CSAEGAPNSPLHF
cdr3_nt: TGCAGTGCAGAGGGGGCCCCAAATTCACCCCTCCACTTT

clone_size: -
j_call: TRBJ2-7
v_call: TRBV20-1
d_call: -
cdr3_aa: CSARDPDDYEQYF
cdr3_nt: TGCAGTGCTAGAGACCCGGACGACTACGAGCAGTACTTC

clone_size: many
j_call: TRBJ2-7
v_call: TRBV12-3/TRBV12-4
d_call: -
cdr3_aa: CASRKDVLYEQYF
cdr3_nt: TGTGCCAGCAGGAAGGACGTACTCTACGAGCAGTACTTC

clone_size: few
j_call: TRBJ2-3
v_call: TRBV7-2
d_call: -
cdr3_aa: CASTPSKGYSDTQYF
cdr3_nt: TGTGCCAGCACCCCCTCCAAGGGGTATTCAGATACGCAGTATTTT

clone_size: -
j_call: TRBJ1-4
v_call: TRBV9
d_call: -
cdr3_aa: CASSSQGSGDEKLFF
cdr3_nt: TGTGCCAGCAGCTCTCAGGGGTCTGGAGATGAAAAACTGTTTTTT

clone_size: many
j_call: TRBJ1-2
v_call: TRBV25-1
d_call: -
cdr3_aa: CASSDDYGYTF
cdr3_nt: TGTGCCAGCAGTGATGACTATGGCTACACCTTC

clone_size: -
j_call: TRBJ2-3
v_call: TRBV9
d_call: TRBD2
cdr3_aa: CASSAGTSGGTDTQYF
cdr3_nt: TGTGCCAGCAGCGCAGGGACTAGCGGGGGAACAGATACGCAGTATTTT

clone_size: few
j_call: TRBJ2-3
v_call: TRBV7-2
d_call: -
cdr3_aa: CASSLFGGEDTQYF
cdr3_nt: TGTGCCAGCAGCTTATTTGGCGGGGAAGATACGCAGTATTTT

clone_size: -
j_call: TRBJ2-5
v_call: TRBV7-2
d_call: -
cdr3_aa: CASGLRSLQETQYF
cdr3_nt: TGTGCCAGCGGCTTAAGGTCGCTACAAGAGACCCAGTACTTC

clone_size: few
j_call: TRBJ1-1
v_call: TRBV6-5
d_call: TRBD1
cdr3_aa: CASSYGTGRGTEAFF
cdr3_nt: TGTGCCAGCAGTTACGGGACAGGGAGGGGCACTGAAGCTTTCTTT